The 28 T cell receptor beta chains listed next were all sequenced from one sample in a study of CD4+ T cells in melanoma. This table comes from immunoSEQ multiplex PCR, and its TCRdb copy is limited to in-frame clones, with some not included. The repertoire holds 120,000 to 150,000 clones, with about nine tenths as singletons. The receptors stem from a human donor with melanoma.

The chain recombines TRBV7-9 with TRBJ2-7; TRBD2 matches at 14 bases. The CDR3 extends over 16 amino acids. Germline V CDR1 and CDR2: SEHNR, FQNEAQ (reference sequence). V lost 5 bases, J lost 3 bases, and 6 bases stayed unmatched. The CDR3 is CASSGPGLAGVYEQYF. CDR3 DNA: TGTGCCAGCAGCGGCCCGGGACTAGCGGGGGTCTACGAGCAGTACTTC. The full variable domain, with the rest looked up from reference TRBV7-9 and TRBJ2-7, is DTGVSQNPRHKITKRGQNVTFRCDPISEHNRLYWYRQTLGQGPEFLTYFQNEAQLEKSRLLSDRFSAERPKGSFSTLEIQRTEQGDSAMYLCASSGPGLAGVYEQYFGPGTRLTVT.

The V and J genes are TRBV9 and TRBJ2-5; possibly TRBD1 for D (5 bases). The CDR3 has 14 residues. Between the trimmed V and J ends, which lost 4 bases and 5 bases, there was a span of 15 bases. Germline-derived CDR1 and CDR2 are SGDLS and YYNGEE. CDR3 sequence: CASSPHQGSETQYF. CDR3 in DNA: TGTGCCAGCAGCCCCCACCAGGGTTCGGAGACCCAGTACTTC.

The J gene is TRBJ2-7, the V gene TRBV30; D remains unclear. The CDR3 spans 13 residues. V lost 2 bases to trimming and J lost 2 bases, with 10 bases between them. Germline V gene sequence: CDR1 GTSNPN, CDR2 SVGIG (reference sequence). CDR3 coding DNA: TGTGCCTGGAGTACCGACGGCGCCTACGAGCAGTACTTC. Residues: CAWSTDGAYEQYF.

The chain joins TRBV9 to TRBJ2-1; D is uncertain. The V end lost 3 bases, the J end lost 6 bases, and 7 bases lay between the germline ends. The CDR3 length is 12 residues. Germline V gene lookup returns CDR1 SGDLS and CDR2 YYNGEE. The CDR3 here is CASSERLNEQFF. Written as DNA, the CDR3 is TGTGCCAGCAGCGAACGTCTCAATGAGCAGTTCTTC.

This chain links TRBV5-1 with TRBJ2-1; 10 nucleotides line up with TRBD2. Germline trimming cut 0 bases from V and 4 bases from J; bases unmatched to any gene: 10. The V gene's germline CDR1 is SGHRS and CDR2 YFSETQ. CDR3 size: 18 residues. CDR3 loop: CASSLEQASGGRYNEQFF. CDR3 DNA: TGCGCCAGCAGCTTGGAACAGGCTAGCGGGGGTAGATACAATGAGCAGTTCTTC. The full variable domain, in which reference TRBV5-1 and TRBJ2-1 provide the parts outside the CDR3, is KAGVTQTPRYLIKTRGQQVTLSCSPISGHRSVSWYQQTPGQGLQFLFEYFSETQRNKGNFPGRFSGRQFSNSRSEMNVSTLELGDSALYLCASSLEQASGGRYNEQFFGPGTRLTVL.

The V and J genes are TRBV18 and TRBJ2-3; TRBD1 matches at 7 bases. CDR1 is KGHSH, CDR2 LQKENI, per germline. The junction had 5 bases not matched to a gene; V was cut back by 6 bases and J by 2 bases. The CDR3 is 14 amino acids. As DNA, the CDR3 is TGTGCCAGCTCCCGACAGGGCACCACAGATACGCAGTATTTT. Translating it yields CASSRQGTTDTQYF. The variable domain in full, completed from reference TRBV18 and TRBJ2-3, reads NAGVMQNPRHLVRRRGQEARLRCSPMKGHSHVYWYRQLPEEGLKFMVYLQKENIIDESGMPKERFSAEFPKEGPSILRIQQVVRGDSAAYFCASSRQGTTDTQYFGPGTRLTVL.

This clone was observed a single time. The gene calls are TRBV5-1 and TRBJ2-3; 7 bases align to TRBD1. Germline loops: CDR1 SGHRS, CDR2 YFSETQ. V was pared by 0 bases and J by 3 bases, with 13 bases of the junction left unmatched. The CDR3 totals 18 residues. The DNA of the CDR3 is TGCGCCAGCAGCTTGGGGGGGACAGATGTAGTAAGGACAGATACGCAGTATTTT. This codes for CASSLGGTDVVRTDTQYF.

CDR3 in DNA: TGTGCCAGCTCACCGGTATTAAACACTGAAGCTTTCTTT. Its protein is CASSPVLNTEAFF. The genes are TRBV18 and TRBJ1-1; no clear D. Between the trimmed V and J ends, which lost 3 bases and 2 bases, there was a span of 7 bases. The V gene's germline CDR1 is KGHSH and CDR2 LQKENI. The length of the CDR3 is 13 residues.

This clone appeared once. The chain is built from TRBV5-1 and TRBJ2-2; 9 nucleotides agree with TRBD1. V was pared by 0 bases and J by 2 bases, with 5 bases of the junction left unmatched. CDR3 length: 17 amino acids. Per the germline V gene, CDR1 is SGHRS and CDR2 is YFSETQ. CDR3 protein: CASSLGTGQGNTGELFF. DNA for the CDR3: TGCGCCAGCAGCTTGGGAACGGGACAGGGTAACACCGGGGAGCTGTTTTTT.

The chain carries TRBV18 and TRBJ1-2; a weak D match, TRBD1 (6 bases). This CDR3 has 16 amino acids. Germline loops: CDR1 KGHSH, CDR2 LQKENI. The V gene lost 3 bases and the J gene lost 4 bases, with 18 bases spanning the gap. The CDR3 DNA sequence: TGTGCCAGCTCACCTGCCGGGACATCCGGCAGCTATGGCTACACCTTC. Protein sequence: CASSPAGTSGSYGYTF.

The chain is built from TRBV5-4 and TRBJ1-2; perhaps TRBD1 as D (6 bases). Germline CDR1 and CDR2: SGHNT and YYREEE (reference sequence). Trimming removed 5 bases at V and 5 bases at J, with 13 bases between. This CDR3 contains 13 residues. The CDR3 coding sequence is TGTGCCAGCAGGATGGACAGATTATATGGCTACACCTTC. It codes for CASRMDRLYGYTF.

This clone showed up just once. The rearrangement uses TRBV5-5 and TRBJ2-5; D may be TRBD2 (5 bases). The CDR3 is made up of 16 amino acids. V lost 3 bases and J lost 6, with 21 bases in between. Germline V lookup: CDR1 SGHKS, CDR2 YYEKEE (reference sequence). CDR3 coding DNA: TGTGCCAGCAGCTCGGTCCCCGGGAACGGGGAACAGACCCAGTACTTC. This codes for CASSSVPGNGEQTQYF.

In its sample, this clone was seen a few times. V is TRBV7-9 and J is TRBJ2-6; D is unclear. The CDR3 length is 19 residues. Germline assignment: CDR1 SEHNR and CDR2 FQNEAQ (reference sequence). V gave up 1 base and J gave up 2 bases, with 18 bases separating them. The CDR3: CASSLGVGYRGAGANVLTF. As DNA, the CDR3 is TGTGCCAGCAGCTTAGGGGTCGGATACCGAGGAGCTGGGGCCAACGTCCTGACTTTC.

The chain recombines TRBV6-1 with TRBJ2-2, with 8 bases lining up with TRBD2. Trimming took 7 bases from V and 4 from J; bases not matched to a gene: 8. CDR1 MNHNS and CDR2 SASEGT come from the germline V gene. CDR3 size: 15 residues. The CDR3 is CASTSGGAGTGELFF. In DNA, the CDR3 is TGTGCCAGCACCTCGGGGGGGGCGGGCACCGGGGAGCTGTTTTTT.

The CDR3 region has the DNA TGCGCCAGCAGCCCCACAGGGGTTTATGGCTACACCTTC. It translates to CASSPTGVYGYTF. The genes are TRBV5-1 and TRBJ1-2, with 7 nucleotides matching TRBD1. The V gene end was trimmed by 4 bases and the J gene end by 5 bases; junction bases not matched to a gene: 5. The CDR3 contains 13 residues. Per the germline V gene, CDR1 is SGHRS and CDR2 is YFSETQ. The complete variable domain, with remaining parts taken from reference TRBV5-1 and TRBJ1-2, reads KAGVTQTPRYLIKTRGQQVTLSCSPISGHRSVSWYQQTPGQGLQFLFEYFSETQRNKGNFPGRFSGRQFSNSRSEMNVSTLELGDSALYLCASSPTGVYGYTFGSGTRLTVV.

The chain carries TRBV5-1 and TRBJ1-1, with D hard to call. Deletions cut 0 bases from V and 8 bases from J, with 20 bases between. This CDR3 spans 16 amino acids. CDR1 SGHRS and CDR2 YFSETQ come from the germline V gene. The CDR3 bases are TGCGCCAGCAGCTTGGATCGGCCGAGAAATGGACGGGAAGCTTTCTTT. This sequence encodes CASSLDRPRNGREAFF.

The chain couples TRBV15 to TRBJ2-7; 8 nucleotides align to TRBD1. This CDR3 has 14 amino acids. Germline V gene sequence: CDR1 LNHNV, CDR2 YYDKDF (reference sequence). With V trimmed by 3 bases and J by 3 bases, 4 bases remained unmatched. The CDR3 DNA follows: TGTGCCACCAGCAGGGACAGGGCCCGCTACGAGCAGTACTTC. This gives the protein CATSRDRARYEQYF.

V gene TRBV10-3 combines with J gene TRBJ2-7; D might be TRBD1 (6 bases). Germline values: CDR1 ENHRY, CDR2 SYGVKD. CDR3 length: 14 residues. Trimming shortened V by 4 bases and J by 1 base, and 11 bases separated the two germline ends. The CDR3: CAISGQVGSYEQYF. CDR3 bases: TGTGCCATCAGTGGACAGGTAGGGTCCTACGAGCAGTACTTC.

This clone was observed a single time. V usage is TRBV5-4 and J usage is TRBJ2-7; a weak D match, TRBD2 (6 bases). The V gene's germline CDR1 is SGHNT and CDR2 YYREEE (reference sequence). This CDR3 has 16 residues. V dropped 4 bases and J dropped 1 base, with 18 bases sitting between them. The CDR3 bases are TGTGCCAGCAGCCCGGCTTCTGGGGGGAGATCCTACGAGCAGTACTTC. This translates into CASSPASGGRSYEQYF.

V usage is TRBV19 and J usage is TRBJ2-1; 10 bases are a match to TRBD2. The CDR3 is made up of 15 amino acids. Germline assignment: CDR1 LNHDA and CDR2 SQIVND (reference sequence). V trimming: 4 bases; J trimming: 5 bases; junction bases outside the gene matches: 5. Written as DNA, the CDR3 is TGTGCCAGTAGTACCATAGCGGGGGGCCACAATGAGCAGTTCTTC. It encodes CASSTIAGGHNEQFF. Filled out from reference TRBV19 and TRBJ2-1, the complete variable domain reads DGGITQSPKYLFRKEGQNVTLSCEQNLNHDAMYWYRQDPGQGLRLIYYSQIVNDFQKGDIAEGYSVSREKKESFPLTVTSAQKNPTAFYLCASSTIAGGHNEQFFGPGTRLTVL.

J is TRBJ1-1 and V is TRBV2; 8 nucleotides line up with TRBD1. The CDR3 is 15 amino acids. J was trimmed by 4 bases and V by 7 bases; bases with no gene match: 11. Germline assignment: CDR1 SNHLY and CDR2 FYNNEI. The CDR3 sequence is CASTTTGAGLTEAFF. CDR3 coding DNA: TGTGCCAGCACTACGACAGGGGCGGGACTCACTGAAGCTTTCTTT. Full variable domain (remainder filled in from reference TRBV2 and TRBJ1-1): EPEVTQTPSHQVTQMGQEVILRCVPISNHLYFYWYRQILGQKVEFLVSFYNNEISEKSEIFDDQFSVERPDGSNFTLKIRSTKLEDSAMYFCASTTTGAGLTEAFFGQGTRLTVV.

V is TRBV5-1 and J is TRBJ2-6; D is perhaps TRBD1 (6 bases). The germline V and J ends were trimmed by 4 bases and 4 bases, with 12 bases remaining between them. CDR3 length: 15 residues. CDR1 is SGHRS and CDR2 is YFSETQ in the germline V gene. The CDR3 DNA reads TGCGCCAGCAGCGAATCAGGGGAAGGGGCCAACGTCCTGACTTTC. It is translated as CASSESGEGANVLTF.

The chain links TRBV9 to TRBJ2-3; D is perhaps TRBD1 or TRBD2 (5 bases each). The germline V and J ends were trimmed by 0 bases and 2 bases, with 16 bases remaining between them. The CDR3 is 17 residues long. Germline-derived CDR1 and CDR2 are SGDLS and YYNGEE. The CDR3 DNA sequence: TGTGCCAGCAGCGTAGGGGGTGGGGGAACGAACACAGATACGCAGTATTTT. Residues: CASSVGGGGTNTDTQYF.

V is TRBV14 and J is TRBJ2-7, with TRBD1 matching over 8 bases. Trimming took 6 bases from V and 6 from J; bases not matched to a gene: 7. Per the germline V gene, CDR1 is SGHDN and CDR2 is FVKESK. CDR3 length: 13 residues. CDR3 DNA sequence: TGTGCCAGCAGGTCCGGACAGGGCCGCGAGCAGTACTTC. Protein product: CASRSGQGREQYF.

The rearrangement links TRBV7-8 to TRBJ1-2; a weak D match, TRBD1 (5 bases). This CDR3 comprises 17 residues. In germline, CDR1 is SGHVS, CDR2 FQNEAQ. V shed 1 base and J shed 7 bases, with 22 bases lying between them. The CDR3 here is CASSLVTAGSTSVGYTF. CDR3 DNA sequence: TGTGCCAGCAGCTTAGTTACGGCAGGGTCTACATCGGTTGGCTACACCTTC.

The J gene is TRBJ1-3, the V gene TRBV10-3; D is unclear. The CDR3 has 15 amino acids. Trimming left V 2 bases short and J 0 bases short, with 8 bases between. From germline, CDR1 is ENHRY and CDR2 SYGVKD. The CDR3 loop is CAISEEPNSGNTIYF. CDR3 in DNA: TGTGCCATCAGTGAGGAACCGAACTCTGGAAACACCATATATTTT.

The gene calls are TRBV23-1 and TRBJ2-2, with 7 bases identical to TRBD1. Being an ORF, TRBV23-1 has a function that is uncertain. J was trimmed by 5 bases and V by 3 bases; bases with no gene match: 30. This CDR3 spans 23 amino acids. For the CDR3, the DNA is TGCGCCAGCAGTCATCCCCCCGACCGGGACAGAGAGTTAGGGAGCACAATAACCGGGGAGCTGTTTTTT. Amino acid sequence: CASSHPPDRDRELGSTITGELFF.

The chain combines TRBV30 with TRBJ1-3; the D gene is possibly TRBD1 (6 bases). V was pared by 5 bases and J by 0 bases, with 11 bases between. This CDR3 comprises 14 residues. CDR1 and CDR2 (germline): GTSNPN, SVGIG (reference sequence). CDR3 bases: TGTGCCTGGGACCCGGGACACTCTGGAAACACCATATATTTT. Translation gives CAWDPGHSGNTIYF.